This is a list of T cell receptor beta chains from one sample in a study of T cells in Graves' hyperthyroidism and ophthalmopathy. TCRdb reprocessed the multiplex PCR reads with MiXCR, giving one entry per CDR3 protein. The sample carries approximately 360,000 distinct CDR3 sequences, 15% to 17% recorded once. Material: blood. The receptors were gathered from a young woman with Graves' hyperthyroidism that later progressed to Graves' ophthalmopathy. Both conserved end residues are part of each CDR3. D genes are given only for firm matches. Only some rows state a clone size, as once, few, many or a class for expanded clones.

V gene: TRBV7-2
clone size: many
D gene: TRBD2
J gene: TRBJ2-2
CDR3 DNA: TGTGCCAGCAACCCGGGACTAGCTAGGACCGGGGAGCTGTTTTTT
CDR3 protein: CASNPGLARTGELFF

V gene: TRBV9
clone size: few
D gene: .
J gene: TRBJ1-2
CDR3 DNA: TGTGCCAGCAGCGAGCCGGGAACGCCCAACTATGGCTACACCTTC
CDR3 protein: CASSEPGTPNYGYTF

V gene: TRBV6-1
clone size: .
D gene: .
J gene: TRBJ1-3
CDR3 DNA: TGTGCCAGCAGTGAACAGGGTGGAAACACCATATATTTT
CDR3 protein: CASSEQGGNTIYF

V gene: TRBV28
clone size: many
D gene: TRBD1
J gene: TRBJ1-5
CDR3 DNA: TGTGCCAGCAGCCCCTCGGACAGGAGAGACAGCAATCAGCCCCAGCATTTT
CDR3 protein: CASSPSDRRDSNQPQHF

V gene: TRBV20-1
clone size: .
D gene: TRBD1
J gene: TRBJ1-2
CDR3 DNA: TGCAGTGCTATAGGGGACAGGGGCGACTATGGCTACACCTTC
CDR3 protein: CSAIGDRGDYGYTF

V gene: TRBV10-3
clone size: many
D gene: .
J gene: TRBJ2-7
CDR3 DNA: TGTGCCATCAGTGTAAGTGAGGGAGGTTACGAGCAGTACTTC
CDR3 protein: CAISVSEGGYEQYF

V gene: TRBV9
clone size: once
D gene: TRBD2
J gene: TRBJ2-1
CDR3 DNA: TGTGCCAGCAGCGCGGGGACTAGCGGGCTGTACAATGAGCAGTTCTTC
CDR3 protein: CASSAGTSGLYNEQFF

V gene: TRBV28
clone size: many
D gene: .
J gene: TRBJ1-1
CDR3 DNA: TGTGCCAGCAGGCTAGCAGTGGGCACTGAAGCTTTCTTT
CDR3 protein: CASRLAVGTEAFF

V gene: TRBV7-9
clone size: many
D gene: TRBD1
J gene: TRBJ2-7
CDR3 DNA: TGTGCCAGCAGCGGTACCGGACAGGGACACTCCTACGAGCAGTACTTC
CDR3 protein: CASSGTGQGHSYEQYF

V gene: TRBV5-1
clone size: many
D gene: TRBD1
J gene: TRBJ2-7
CDR3 DNA: TGCGCCAGCAGCTTCCGCTCAGGGGGCCCCTACGAGCAGTACTTC
CDR3 protein: CASSFRSGGPYEQYF

V gene: TRBV12-3/TRBV12-4
clone size: .
D gene: .
J gene: TRBJ2-1
CDR3 DNA: TGTGCCAGCAGCCCGGCTGGCGCATACAATGAGCAGTTCTTC
CDR3 protein: CASSPAGAYNEQFF

V gene: TRBV15
clone size: many
D gene: TRBD2
J gene: TRBJ2-7
CDR3 DNA: TGTGCCACGAGTGTAGCGGGAGACTTCTACGAGCAGTACTTC
CDR3 protein: CATSVAGDFYEQYF

V gene: TRBV29-1
clone size: .
D gene: .
J gene: TRBJ1-2
CDR3 DNA: TGCAGCGCCCTGGGGTCCAACTATGGCTACACCTTC
CDR3 protein: CSALGSNYGYTF

V gene: TRBV19
clone size: few
D gene: TRBD1
J gene: TRBJ1-5
CDR3 DNA: TGTGCCAGTAGTATGGGGGCCCACAGGGGGAATCAGCCCCAGCATTTT
CDR3 protein: CASSMGAHRGNQPQHF

V gene: TRBV14
clone size: few
D gene: TRBD2
J gene: TRBJ2-1
CDR3 DNA: TGTGCCAGCCAGGGACTAGCGGACCACAATGAGCAGTTCTTC
CDR3 protein: CASQGLADHNEQFF

V gene: TRBV7-7
clone size: few
D gene: .
J gene: TRBJ2-1
CDR3 DNA: TGTGCTAGCAGCGCCTCCGGGACTGGATCTAATGAGCAGTTCTTC
CDR3 protein: CASSASGTGSNEQFF

V gene: TRBV7-9
clone size: .
D gene: .
J gene: TRBJ2-1
CDR3 DNA: TGTGCCAGTCTACCCCTTAGCGGAATTCCCTACAATGAGCAGTTCTTC
CDR3 protein: CASLPLSGIPYNEQFF

V gene: TRBV5-1
clone size: once
D gene: .
J gene: TRBJ1-4
CDR3 DNA: TGCGCCAGCAGCTACTTTTCAGGGGAGGAAAAACTGTTTTTT
CDR3 protein: CASSYFSGEEKLFF

V gene: TRBV4-3
clone size: few
D gene: TRBD1
J gene: TRBJ2-5
CDR3 DNA: TGCGCCAGCAGCCAAGACGCGACAGGGGGAGAGACCCAGTACTTC
CDR3 protein: CASSQDATGGETQYF